The rows below give T cell receptor beta chains drawn from one sample of a study of persistence of HIV-infected CD4 T cells. Profiled with immunoSEQ multiplex PCR; TCRdb holds only in-frame clones, not every one. The sample carries about 48,000 clones, around 75% recorded once. No antigen has been identified for these receptors. The sample in question was CD4+ T cells sorted from PBMCs after approximately 19-hour stimulation, obtained from a patient who received antiretroviral therapy. The receptors here all came from an adult man with HIV who was CMV-seropositive. The CDR3 runs from the conserved cysteine through the conserved F or W. A D gene is named only where the DNA matches it firmly. Rows may omit the clone size; those that give it use once, few, many or a size class.

CDR3 protein: CASSQTLGVSSPLHF
CDR3 DNA: TGTGCCAGCAGTCAAACCCTCGGGGTAAGCTCACCCCTCCACTTT
clone size: .
J gene: TRBJ1-6
D gene: .
V gene: TRBV6-5

CDR3 protein: CATSGQAFTGELFF
CDR3 DNA: TGTGCCACTTCGGGACAGGCCTTCACCGGGGAGCTGTTTTTT
clone size: .
J gene: TRBJ2-2
D gene: TRBD1
V gene: TRBV6-4

CDR3 protein: CASILASNYEQYF
CDR3 DNA: TGTGCCAGCATTCTAGCTTCTAACTACGAGCAGTACTTC
clone size: .
J gene: TRBJ2-7
D gene: .
V gene: TRBV2

CDR3 protein: CATSRVNRGIGYTF
CDR3 DNA: TGTGCCACCAGCAGAGTTAACAGGGGAATTGGCTACACCTTC
clone size: .
J gene: TRBJ1-2
D gene: TRBD1
V gene: TRBV15

CDR3 protein: CASSQDIAATNEKLFF
CDR3 DNA: TGTGCCAGCAGCCAAGACATTGCTGCAACTAATGAAAAACTGTTTTTT
clone size: .
J gene: TRBJ1-4
D gene: .
V gene: TRBV7-9

CDR3 protein: CASSQISKSPLHF
CDR3 DNA: TGTGCCAGCAGCCAAATCTCGAAATCACCCCTCCACTTT
clone size: .
J gene: TRBJ1-6
D gene: .
V gene: TRBV14

CDR3 protein: CASKRGIYNEQFF
CDR3 DNA: TGCGCCAGCAAGCGGGGGATCTACAATGAGCAGTTCTTC
clone size: .
J gene: TRBJ2-1
D gene: TRBD2
V gene: TRBV5-1

CDR3 protein: CASSWDSANTGELFF
CDR3 DNA: TGCGCCAGCAGCTGGGACAGCGCGAACACCGGGGAGCTGTTTTTT
clone size: .
J gene: TRBJ2-2
D gene: TRBD1
V gene: TRBV5-1

CDR3 protein: CASSFAQGARGNTIYF
CDR3 DNA: TGTGCCAGCAGCTTCGCACAGGGGGCGCGGGGAAACACCATATATTTT
clone size: once
J gene: TRBJ1-3
D gene: TRBD1
V gene: TRBV7-6

CDR3 protein: CSASPLGMGGYTF
CDR3 DNA: TGCAGTGCTAGTCCACTGGGGATGGGGGGCTACACCTTC
clone size: .
J gene: TRBJ1-2
D gene: .
V gene: TRBV20-1

CDR3 protein: CASRRDRASYGYTF
CDR3 DNA: TGTGCCAGCAGGAGGGACAGGGCCTCCTACGGCTACACCTTC
clone size: .
J gene: TRBJ1-2
D gene: TRBD1
V gene: TRBV2

CDR3 protein: CAISVRTSGSYEQYF
CDR3 DNA: TGTGCCATCAGTGTTCGGACTAGCGGGAGCTACGAGCAGTACTTC
clone size: .
J gene: TRBJ2-7
D gene: TRBD2
V gene: TRBV10-3

CDR3 protein: CASSLANTGELFF
CDR3 DNA: TGCGCCAGCAGCTTGGCCAACACCGGGGAGCTGTTTTTT
clone size: .
J gene: TRBJ2-2
D gene: .
V gene: TRBV5-1

CDR3 protein: CASSLRGYSYTF
CDR3 DNA: TGTGCCAGCAGCTTGAGGGGTTATAGCTACACCTTC
clone size: .
J gene: TRBJ1-2
D gene: .
V gene: TRBV5-6

CDR3 protein: CAISGTRDRGREKLFF
CDR3 DNA: TGTGCCATCAGTGGGACGCGGGACAGGGGAAGAGAAAAACTGTTTTTT
clone size: .
J gene: TRBJ1-4
D gene: TRBD1
V gene: TRBV10-3

CDR3 protein: CASKARRDSPLHF
CDR3 DNA: TGTGCCAGCAAAGCCAGGAGAGATTCACCCCTCCACTTT
clone size: .
J gene: TRBJ1-6
D gene: .
V gene: TRBV2

CDR3 protein: CAWSVRGQGATNEKLFF
CDR3 DNA: TGTGCCTGGAGTGTACGGGGACAGGGCGCAACTAATGAAAAACTGTTTTTT
clone size: once
J gene: TRBJ1-4
D gene: TRBD1
V gene: TRBV30

CDR3 protein: CASSPGDYMLF
CDR3 DNA: TGTGCCAGCTCACCCGGGGACTATATGCTCTTC
clone size: .
J gene: TRBJ2-1
D gene: TRBD2
V gene: TRBV18

CDR3 protein: CASSRERETQYF
CDR3 DNA: TGTGCCAGCAGCCGTGAAAGGGAGACCCAGTACTTC
clone size: .
J gene: TRBJ2-5
D gene: .
V gene: TRBV5-6

CDR3 protein: CASSGGGSSSGANVLTF
CDR3 DNA: TGTGCCAGCAGCGGAGGCGGCAGCAGCTCTGGGGCCAACGTCCTGACTTTC
clone size: .
J gene: TRBJ2-6
D gene: .
V gene: TRBV13

CDR3 protein: CASSQVRRSYNEQFF
CDR3 DNA: TGTGCCAGCAGCCAAGTACGACGGAGCTACAATGAGCAGTTCTTC
clone size: .
J gene: TRBJ2-1
D gene: .
V gene: TRBV14